Listed below are T cell receptor beta chains from one sample, sequenced in a study of cytomegalovirus exposure and HLA in healthy donors. Clones were read by immunoSEQ multiplex PCR, and TCRdb kept only the in-frame ones, dropping some. Altogether approximately 180,000 clones are present, around nine tenths being singletons, with the ten largest covering more than 1.5%. Sequencing input: PBMCs. These receptors all come from a woman aged 18-29 years in good health and CMV-seronegative. Each CDR3 is given with its conserved first and last residue. A D gene is named only where the DNA matches it firmly. Only part of the rows carry a size: once, few, many, or a class if the clone is expanded.

J gene | D gene | clone size | V gene | CDR3 protein | CDR3 DNA
TRBJ2-2 | TRBD1 | NA | TRBV12-5 | CASGLGQGTGELFF | TGTGCTAGTGGTTTGGGACAGGGGACCGGGGAGCTGTTTTTT
TRBJ1-6 | NA | NA | TRBV5-1 | CASSLVGGNSPLHF | TGCGCCAGCAGCTTAGTAGGAGGTAATTCACCCCTCCACTTT
TRBJ2-7 | NA | NA | TRBV4-2 | CASSQDSGSYEQYF | TGTGCCAGCAGCCAAGACAGTGGCAGCTACGAGCAGTACTTC
TRBJ2-1 | NA | NA | TRBV5-8 | CASSLLDRQGGAYNEQFF | TGTGCCAGCAGCCTCCTCGACCGTCAGGGTGGCGCCTACAATGAGCAGTTCTTC
TRBJ2-1 | TRBD1 | NA | TRBV27 | CASSSRGNEQFF | TGTGCCAGCAGTTCCAGGGGGAATGAGCAGTTCTTC
TRBJ1-2 | TRBD1 | NA | TRBV19 | CASNVLGTVNGYTF | TGTGCCAGTAACGTCCTAGGGACAGTCAACGGCTACACCTTC
TRBJ2-6 | NA | NA | TRBV4-1 | CASSQDSRALFPGANVLTF | TGCGCCAGCAGCCAAGACTCCAGGGCTCTGTTCCCTGGGGCCAACGTCCTGACTTTC
TRBJ1-4 | TRBD1 | NA | TRBV5-1 | CASSLGQGRLDEKLFF | TGCGCCAGCAGCTTGGGACAGGGGAGATTGGATGAAAAACTGTTTTTT
TRBJ2-1 | NA | NA | TRBV9 | CASNSPTYNEQFF | TGTGCCAGCAACTCGCCTACTTACAATGAGCAGTTCTTC
TRBJ1-6 | NA | NA | TRBV19 | CASSSRDDRIAYNSPLHF | TGTGCCAGTAGTTCCAGGGACGACAGGATCGCGTATAATTCACCCCTCCACTTT
TRBJ1-5 | NA | few | TRBV5-1 | CASSSGQGTEPQHF | TGCGCCAGCAGCTCGGGGCAGGGGACGGAGCCCCAGCATTTT
TRBJ2-1 | TRBD1 | NA | TRBV2 | CASRKDRGKYNEQFF | TGTGCCAGCAGAAAGGACAGGGGAAAATACAATGAGCAGTTCTTC